The 12 T cell receptor beta chains presented below share a single source sample, sequenced in a study of tumor-infiltrating lymphocytes in primary liver carcinoma. Co-extracting RNA and DNA was done with 20-30 mg of unsorted bulk tissue as input. The input was approximately 500 ng total RNA; TCR beta cDNA was made from it with a constant-region primer. ARM-PCR, slightly modified, supplied the TCR beta libraries through three nested multiplex PCR rounds. Researchers ran the first two PCR rounds for about 11 cycles each with TRBV1-TRBV30 forward primers and a C-beta reverse primer. One entry per CDR3 protein, called by TCRdb with MiXCR from the multiplex PCR reads. Of some 87,000 distinct CDR3 sequences listed, around 68% were seen once; the top ten hold roughly 30%. Sequencing was performed on tumor-adjacent normal liver tissue. Source of these receptors: a man in his forties or fifties with primary liver carcinoma and hepatitis B virus infection.

This clonotype was counted a single time. A much more abundant neighbour one base away suggests this may be a read error. The V call is TRBV28, the J call TRBJ1-5; 9 bases align to TRBD1. With 0 bases clipped from V and 6 bases from J, the junction kept 3 bases outside the gene matches. The CDR3 is made up of 15 amino acids. Germline V lookup: CDR1 MDHEN, CDR2 SYDVKM. CDR3 bases: TGTGCCAGCAGTTTATGGTACAGGGGGCTTCAGCCCCAGCATTTT. This sequence encodes CASSLWYRGLQPQHF. Together with reference TRBV28 and TRBJ1-5, the CDR3 gives the full variable domain: DVKVTQSSRYLVKRTGEKVFLECVQDMDHENMFWYRQDPGLGLRLIYFSYDVKMKEKGDIPEGYSVSREKKERFSLILESASTNQTSMYLCASSLWYRGLQPQHFGDGTRLSIL.

This clonotype was counted only a few times. The chain links TRBV28 to TRBJ2-3; 7 bases are shared with TRBD2. In germline, CDR1 is MDHEN, CDR2 SYDVKM. Trimming cost V 6 bases and J 2 bases; bases outside gene matches: 5. CDR3 length equals 14 residues. The CDR3 sequence is CASSPSGYTDTQYF. The CDR3 DNA reads as TGTGCCAGCAGCCCTAGCGGCTACACAGATACGCAGTATTTT.

This clonotype has a handful of counts. A much larger clone lies a single base off, so this may be a read error. V usage is TRBV29-1 and J usage is TRBJ2-1; D is ambiguous. This CDR3 has 13 amino acids. Per the germline V gene, CDR1 is SQVTM and CDR2 is ANQGSEA. CDR3 sequence: CSVEGTNYNERFF. DNA of the CDR3: TGCAGCGTTGAAGGGACCAATTACAATGAGCGGTTCTTC.

Concerning this clonotype: One end of the junction fails to match germline, which may point to a read error. The chain is built from TRBV11-2 and TRBJ2-7, with TRBD2 matching over 9 bases. The CDR3 spans 14 residues. Germline-derived CDR1 and CDR2 are SGHAT and FQNNGV. The CDR3 region is CGSSSSGNRHEQYF. The CDR3 nucleotides read TGTGGCAGCAGCTCTAGCGGGAACCGCCACGAGCAATACTTC.

Notes on this clonotype: The junction and the germline gene differ at one end; a read error may be behind it. The chain employs TRBV6-2 or TRBV6-3 and TRBJ2-7; possibly TRBD1 or TRBD2 for D (5 bases each). CDR1 is MNHEY, CDR2 SVGEGT, per germline. This CDR3 is built from 13 residues. The CDR3 DNA reads TGTGCCAGCATTTCGGCCGGGGCGTACGATCAGTACTTC. It encodes CASISAGAYDQYF.

This clonotype occurred a few times. The rearrangement links TRBV28 to TRBJ2-7; D not resolved. In germline, CDR1 is MDHEN, CDR2 SYDVKM. The CDR3 runs 13 residues. Trimming removed 1 base at V and 6 bases at J, with 10 bases between. This chain's CDR3 is CASSLFGGTEQYF. DNA for the CDR3: TGTGCCAGCAGTTTATTCGGCGGCACCGAGCAGTACTTC. The full variable domain, rest sourced from reference TRBV28 and TRBJ2-7, is DVKVTQSSRYLVKRTGEKVFLECVQDMDHENMFWYRQDPGLGLRLIYFSYDVKMKEKGDIPEGYSVSREKKERFSLILESASTNQTSMYLCASSLFGGTEQYFGPGTRLTVT.

J is TRBJ2-5 and V is TRBV7-2; D gene ambiguous. CDR1 and CDR2 (germline): SGHTA, FQGNSA. V gave up 0 bases and J gave up 2 bases, with 10 bases separating them. The CDR3 length is 15 residues. The CDR3 bases are TGTGCCAGCAGCTTAGCGATTAGCAGGCAAGAGACCCAGTACTTC. Amino acids: CASSLAISRQETQYF.

Details on this clonotype: A read error may account for a junction end that differs from germline. The J gene is TRBJ2-2, the V gene TRBV11-2, with 11 nucleotides matching TRBD2. The CDR3 has 17 amino acids. Germline CDR1 and CDR2: SGHAT and FQNNGV. The CDR3 sequence is CVSSPRLAGINTGELFF. The CDR3 nucleotides read TGTGTCAGCAGCCCCAGACTAGCGGGGATTAACACCGGGGAGCTGTTTTTT. Filled out from reference TRBV11-2 and TRBJ2-2, the complete variable domain reads EAGVAQSPRYKIIEKRQSVAFWCNPISGHATLYWYQQILGQGPKLLIQFQNNGVVDDSQLPKDRFSAERLKGVDSTLKIQPAKLEDSAVYLCVSSPRLAGINTGELFFGEGSRLTVL.

The table lists this clonotype with many counts. This chain joins TRBV29-1 and TRBJ2-1, with TRBD2 as a possible D gene (5 bases). V lost 4 bases to trimming and J lost 7 bases, with 14 bases between them. The CDR3 loop spans 13 amino acids. CDR1 and CDR2 from the germline V gene are SQVTM and ANQGSEA. The CDR3 coding sequence is TGCAGCGTTGCCTCCTTTGAGGGTAATGAGCAGTTCTTC. This sequence encodes CSVASFEGNEQFF.

In the case of this clonotype: A much larger clone differs from this one at a single base, so this may be a read error. This chain joins TRBV7-9 and TRBJ2-3, with D unclear. The CDR3 has 13 amino acids. Germline lookup yields CDR1 SEHNR and CDR2 FQNEAQ (reference sequence). Between the trimmed V and J ends, which lost 1 base and 6 bases, there was a span of 8 bases. The CDR3 DNA sequence: TGTGCCAGCAGCTTAGGAGTAGGGGATACGCAGTATTTT. As protein: CASSLGVGDTQYF.

A word on this clonotype: This may be a read error, as it is one base from a much larger clone. The genes are TRBV12-3 or TRBV12-4 and TRBJ1-6; D uncertain. The CDR3 loop spans 16 amino acids. V was clipped by 2 bases and J by 0 bases, with 8 bases between them. The DNA for the CDR3 is TGTGCCAGCAGTTTATGGAGGAGCTCCTATAATTCACCCCTCCACTTT. It specifies CASSLWRSSYNSPLHF.

Remarks on this clonotype: One base away lies a much larger clone, so this may be a sequencing read error. The V call is TRBV6-6, the J call TRBJ2-2, with TRBD2 matching over 7 bases. Germline lookup yields CDR1 MNHNY and CDR2 SVGAGI (reference sequence). CDR3 length equals 13 residues. CDR3 bases: TGTGCCAGCAATTACCCGGGGGGCGGGGAGCTGTTTTTT. It yields the protein CASNYPGGGELFF.